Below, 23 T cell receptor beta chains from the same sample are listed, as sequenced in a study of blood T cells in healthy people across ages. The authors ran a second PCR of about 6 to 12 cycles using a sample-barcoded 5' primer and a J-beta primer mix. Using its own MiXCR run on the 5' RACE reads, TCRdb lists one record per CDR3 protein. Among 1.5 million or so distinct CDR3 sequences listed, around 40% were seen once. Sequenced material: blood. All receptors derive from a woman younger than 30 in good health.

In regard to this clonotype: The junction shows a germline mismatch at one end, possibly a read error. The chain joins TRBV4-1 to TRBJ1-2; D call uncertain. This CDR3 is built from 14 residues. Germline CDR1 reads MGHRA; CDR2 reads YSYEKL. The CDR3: CASSQEANFYGHTF. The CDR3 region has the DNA TGCGCCAGCAGCCAAGAGGCCAACTTCTATGGCCACACCTTC.

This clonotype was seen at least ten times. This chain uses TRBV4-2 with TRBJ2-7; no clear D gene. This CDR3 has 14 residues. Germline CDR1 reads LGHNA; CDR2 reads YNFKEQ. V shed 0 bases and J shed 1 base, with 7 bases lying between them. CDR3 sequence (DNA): TGTGCCAGCAGCCAAGATTGGGGATCCTACGAGCAGTACTTC. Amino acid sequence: CASSQDWGSYEQYF.

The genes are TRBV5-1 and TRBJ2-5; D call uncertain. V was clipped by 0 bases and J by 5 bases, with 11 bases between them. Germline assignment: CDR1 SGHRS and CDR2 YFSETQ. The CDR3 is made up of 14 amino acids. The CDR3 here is CASSLVVTSETQYF. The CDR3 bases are TGCGCCAGCAGCTTGGTGGTCACGTCGGAGACCCAGTACTTC.

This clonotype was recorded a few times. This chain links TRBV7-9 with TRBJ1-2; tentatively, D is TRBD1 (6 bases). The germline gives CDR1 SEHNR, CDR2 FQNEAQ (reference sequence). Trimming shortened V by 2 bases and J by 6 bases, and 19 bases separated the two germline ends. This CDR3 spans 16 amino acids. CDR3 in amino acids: CASSLRGPLGGNGYTF. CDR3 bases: TGTGCCAGCAGCTTAAGAGGGCCACTAGGGGGGAATGGCTACACCTTC.

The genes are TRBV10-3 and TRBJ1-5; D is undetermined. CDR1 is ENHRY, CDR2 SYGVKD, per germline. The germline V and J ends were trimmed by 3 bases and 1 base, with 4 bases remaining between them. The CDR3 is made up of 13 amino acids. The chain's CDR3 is CAISEMSNQPQHF. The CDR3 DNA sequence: TGTGCCATCAGTGAAATGAGCAATCAGCCCCAGCATTTT.

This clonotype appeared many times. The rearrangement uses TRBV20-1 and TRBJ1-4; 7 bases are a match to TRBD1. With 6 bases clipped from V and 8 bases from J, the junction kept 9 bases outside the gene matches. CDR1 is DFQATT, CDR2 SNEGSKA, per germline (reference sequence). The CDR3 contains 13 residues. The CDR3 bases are TGCAGTGCGCCCAAGGTGGACAGGGAAAAACTGTTTTTT. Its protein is CSAPKVDREKLFF.

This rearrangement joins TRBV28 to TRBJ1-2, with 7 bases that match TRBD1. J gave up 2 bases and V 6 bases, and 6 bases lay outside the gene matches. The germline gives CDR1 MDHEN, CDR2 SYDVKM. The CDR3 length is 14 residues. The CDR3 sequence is CASRPGQPNYGYTF. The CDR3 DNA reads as TGTGCCAGCAGGCCGGGACAGCCAAACTATGGCTACACCTTC.

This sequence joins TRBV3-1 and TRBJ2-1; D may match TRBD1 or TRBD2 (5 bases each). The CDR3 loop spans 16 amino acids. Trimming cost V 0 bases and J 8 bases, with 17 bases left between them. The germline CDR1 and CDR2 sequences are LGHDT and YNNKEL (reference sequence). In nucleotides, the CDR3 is TGTGCCAGCAGCCAAGATTCCGGGACGAAGATGGATGAGCAGTTCTTC. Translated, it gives CASSQDSGTKMDEQFF.

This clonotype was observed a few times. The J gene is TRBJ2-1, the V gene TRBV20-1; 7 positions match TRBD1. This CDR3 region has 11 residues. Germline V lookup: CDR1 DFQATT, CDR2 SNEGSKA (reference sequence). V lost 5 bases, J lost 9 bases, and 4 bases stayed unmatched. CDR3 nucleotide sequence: TGCAGTGCTGAACAGGGGTTTGAGCAGTTCTTC. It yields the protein CSAEQGFEQFF.

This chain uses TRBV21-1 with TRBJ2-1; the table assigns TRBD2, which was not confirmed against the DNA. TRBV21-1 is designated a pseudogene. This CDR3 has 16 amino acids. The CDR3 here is CASSSLRTSVGDEQFF. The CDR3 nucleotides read TGTGCCAGCAGCAGCTTAAGGACTAGCGTAGGGGATGAGCAGTTCTTC.

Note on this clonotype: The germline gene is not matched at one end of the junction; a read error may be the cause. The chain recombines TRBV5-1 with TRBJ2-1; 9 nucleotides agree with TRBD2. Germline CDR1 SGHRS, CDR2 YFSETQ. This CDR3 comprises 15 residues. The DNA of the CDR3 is TGCGCCAGCAGCCCCGCGCTAGCGGGATACAAGGAGCAGTTCTTC. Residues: CASSPALAGYKEQFF.

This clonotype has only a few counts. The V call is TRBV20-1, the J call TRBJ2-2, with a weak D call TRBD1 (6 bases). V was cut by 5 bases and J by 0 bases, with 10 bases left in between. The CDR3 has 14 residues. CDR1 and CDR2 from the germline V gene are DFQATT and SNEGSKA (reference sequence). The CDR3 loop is CSALGQSNTGELFF. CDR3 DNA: TGCAGTGCTTTGGGACAATCGAACACCGGGGAGCTGTTTTTT.

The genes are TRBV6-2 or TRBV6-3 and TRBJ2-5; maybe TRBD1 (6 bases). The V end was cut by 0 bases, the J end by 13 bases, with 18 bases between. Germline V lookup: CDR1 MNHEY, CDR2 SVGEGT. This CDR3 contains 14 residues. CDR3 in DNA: TGTGCCAGCAGTTACTCCAACAGGGCATCGTCGCGGTACTTC. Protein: CASSYSNRASSRYF.

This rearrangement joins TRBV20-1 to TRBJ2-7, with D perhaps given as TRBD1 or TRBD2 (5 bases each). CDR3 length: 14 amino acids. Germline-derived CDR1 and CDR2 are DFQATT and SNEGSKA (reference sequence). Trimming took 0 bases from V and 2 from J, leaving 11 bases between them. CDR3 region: CSARDRRGAYEQYF. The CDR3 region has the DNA TGCAGTGCTAGAGATCGTCGGGGCGCCTACGAGCAGTACTTC.

In DNA form, the CDR3 reads TGTGCCAGCAGTTTAAGGACCTCTTACGCGCAGTATTTT. The encoded protein is CASSLRTSYAQYF. The V call is TRBV12-3 or TRBV12-4, the J call TRBJ2-3; D remains ambiguous. The V end lost 2 bases, the J end lost 10 bases, and 13 bases lay between the germline ends. The CDR3 is 13 amino acids.

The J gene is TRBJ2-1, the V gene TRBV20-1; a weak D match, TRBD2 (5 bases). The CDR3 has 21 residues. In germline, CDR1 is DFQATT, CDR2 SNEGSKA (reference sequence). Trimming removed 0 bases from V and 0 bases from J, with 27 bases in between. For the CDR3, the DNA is TGCAGTGCTAGAGATGCCGCGACCGCGACCACCGGGATCTCCTCCTACAATGAGCAGTTCTTC. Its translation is CSARDAATATTGISSYNEQFF.

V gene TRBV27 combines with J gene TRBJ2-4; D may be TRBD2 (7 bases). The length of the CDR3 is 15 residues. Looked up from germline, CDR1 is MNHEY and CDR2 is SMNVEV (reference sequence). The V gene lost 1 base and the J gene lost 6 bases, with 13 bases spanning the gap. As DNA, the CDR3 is TGTGCCAGCAGTTTATGGGGGGGGCCGGGAAACATTCAGTACTTC. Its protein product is CASSLWGGPGNIQYF.

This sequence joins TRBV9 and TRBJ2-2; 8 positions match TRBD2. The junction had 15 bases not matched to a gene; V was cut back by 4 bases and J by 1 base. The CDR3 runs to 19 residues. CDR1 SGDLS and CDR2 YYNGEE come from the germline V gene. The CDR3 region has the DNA TGTGCCAGCAGCATCCGGACTAGCAACCCAAGGGGGAACACCGGGGAGCTGTTTTTT. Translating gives CASSIRTSNPRGNTGELFF.

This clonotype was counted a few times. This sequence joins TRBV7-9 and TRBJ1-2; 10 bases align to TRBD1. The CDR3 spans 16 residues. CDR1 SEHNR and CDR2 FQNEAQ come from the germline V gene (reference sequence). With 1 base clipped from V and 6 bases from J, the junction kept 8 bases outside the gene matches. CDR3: CASSLVSGQGPDGYTF. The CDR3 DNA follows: TGTGCCAGCAGCTTAGTTTCGGGACAGGGGCCAGATGGCTACACCTTC.

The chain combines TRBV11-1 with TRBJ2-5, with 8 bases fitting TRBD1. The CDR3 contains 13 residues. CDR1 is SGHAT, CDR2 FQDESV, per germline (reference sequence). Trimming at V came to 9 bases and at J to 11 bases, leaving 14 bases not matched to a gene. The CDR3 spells CASGDRKTYGQYF. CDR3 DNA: TGTGCCAGTGGGGACAGGAAGACCTACGGGCAGTACTTC. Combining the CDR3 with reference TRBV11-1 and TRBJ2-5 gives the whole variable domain EAEVAQSPRYKITEKSQAVAFWCDPISGHATLYWYRQILGQGPELLVQFQDESVVDDSQLPKDRFSAERLKGVDSTLKIQPAELGDSAMYLCASGDRKTYGQYFGPGTRLLVL.

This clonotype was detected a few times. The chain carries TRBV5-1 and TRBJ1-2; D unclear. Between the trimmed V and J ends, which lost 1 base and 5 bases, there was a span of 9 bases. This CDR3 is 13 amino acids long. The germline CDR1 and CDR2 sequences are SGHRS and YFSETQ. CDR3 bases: TGCGCCAGCAGCTTGCACGGCGAATATGGCTACACCTTC. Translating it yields CASSLHGEYGYTF. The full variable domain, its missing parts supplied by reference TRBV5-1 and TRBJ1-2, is KAGVTQTPRYLIKTRGQQVTLSCSPISGHRSVSWYQQTPGQGLQFLFEYFSETQRNKGNFPGRFSGRQFSNSRSEMNVSTLELGDSALYLCASSLHGEYGYTFGSGTRLTVV.

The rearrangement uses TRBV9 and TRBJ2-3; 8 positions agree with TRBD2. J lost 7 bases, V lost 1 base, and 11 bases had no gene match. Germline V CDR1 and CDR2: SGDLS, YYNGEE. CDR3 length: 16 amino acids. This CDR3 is CASSVRSGGLANTQYF. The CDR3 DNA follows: TGTGCCAGCAGCGTACGGAGCGGGGGCCTCGCGAATACGCAGTATTTT.

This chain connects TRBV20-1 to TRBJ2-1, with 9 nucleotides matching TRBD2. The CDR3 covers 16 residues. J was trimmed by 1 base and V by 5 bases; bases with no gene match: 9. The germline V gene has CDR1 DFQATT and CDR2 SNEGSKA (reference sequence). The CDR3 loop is CSAGKRAGGSYNEQFF. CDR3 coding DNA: TGCAGTGCTGGAAAGCGAGCGGGAGGTTCCTACAATGAGCAGTTCTTC.